The sequence of this T cell receptor (beta chain) was determined in a study of long-term antiretroviral therapy in people with HIV. Looking at the study overall: Earliest sampling preceded the 2015 immediate-ART recommendation by about a decade.

They ran version v3.0 of the immunoSEQ assay at survey level. The protocol was immunoSEQ multiplex PCR, while the TCRdb copy is restricted to in-frame clones and leaves out a portion. The data show tens of thousands of clones, 70% to 90% seen once. The ends were cut back, 5 bases at V and 6 bases at J, with 7 bases in the middle. This CDR3 region has 12 residues. Germline V gene sequence: CDR1 MNHEY, CDR2 SVGAGI. General observations from the study: Blood specimens, gathered between the mid-2000s and the late 2010s, were possibly obtained under older ART regimens.

A note on this clone: Its antigen is not known.

The receptor comes from a man younger than 30 with HIV. J is TRBJ1-4 and V is TRBV6-5; D is uncertain. The sequencing used unsorted PBMCs, collected 1.1 years after starting antiretroviral therapy. CDR3 sequence (DNA): TGTGCCAGCAGTCTAGCCCATGAAAAACTGTTTTTT. Translation: CASSLAHEKLFF.